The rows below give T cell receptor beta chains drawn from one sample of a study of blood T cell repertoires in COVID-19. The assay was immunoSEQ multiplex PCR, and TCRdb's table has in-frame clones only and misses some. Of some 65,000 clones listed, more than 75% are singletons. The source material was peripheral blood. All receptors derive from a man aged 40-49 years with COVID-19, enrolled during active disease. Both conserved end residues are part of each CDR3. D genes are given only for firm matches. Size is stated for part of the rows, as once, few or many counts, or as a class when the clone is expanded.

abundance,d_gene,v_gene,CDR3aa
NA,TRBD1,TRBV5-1,CASRRDSKLNTEAFF
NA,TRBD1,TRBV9,CASSAALDRGNTEAFF
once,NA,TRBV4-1,CASSLEGVGGSNQPQHF
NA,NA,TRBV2,CASSEAPAGSYEQYF
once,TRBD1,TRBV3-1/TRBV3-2,CASSRQAGTDYGYTF
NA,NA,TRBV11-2,CASSYPTRAGGNTIYF
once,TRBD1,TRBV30,CAWSVFDRVNSPLHF
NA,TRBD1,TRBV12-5,CASGLGTGGHEQYF
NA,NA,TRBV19,CASTTHRGSYEQYF
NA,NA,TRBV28,CASSSGQQETQYF
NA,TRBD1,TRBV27,CASGGQGTEKLFF
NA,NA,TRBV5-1,CASSSTLNTEAFF
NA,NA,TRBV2,CASSLGLLNNEQFF
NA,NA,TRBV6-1,CASSEARRTQLGDTQYF
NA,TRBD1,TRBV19,CASSNRQGPRIYGYTF
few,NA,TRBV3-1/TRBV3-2,CASSQDGVTFWGYTF
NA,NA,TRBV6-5,CASSLARDGEKLFF
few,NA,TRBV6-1,CASSEAVRSVNTEAFF
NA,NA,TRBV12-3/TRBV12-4,CASSPQVQETQYF
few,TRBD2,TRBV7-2,CASSYSGAGGLSEQFF
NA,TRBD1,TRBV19,CASSIQGAMGKNIQYF
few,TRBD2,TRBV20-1,CRLAGPYEQYF
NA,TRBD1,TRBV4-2,CASSQGQGAQETQYF
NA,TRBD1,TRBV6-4,CATVGTGFCAYNSPLHF
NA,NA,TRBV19,CASTSAGVPYEQYF
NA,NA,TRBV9,CASGPAGLITGELFF
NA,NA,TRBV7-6,CASSGVAGNLYEQYF
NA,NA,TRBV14,CASSQDWGVGMNTEAFF
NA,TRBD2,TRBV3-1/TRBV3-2,CASSQEGGSEQYF
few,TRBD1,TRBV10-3,CAINRGTGFSNTEAFF
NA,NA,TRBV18,CASSPPPGGDTQYF
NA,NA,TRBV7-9,CASERGQGLIETQYF
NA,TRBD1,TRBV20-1,CSASRQGFSYEQYF
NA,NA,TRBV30,CAWRDPDRRRGRETQYF
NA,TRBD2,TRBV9,CASSVDPSGGNEQFF
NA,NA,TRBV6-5,CASQNYNSPLHF
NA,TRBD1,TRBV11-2,CASSRDRGGGNTIYF
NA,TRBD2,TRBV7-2,CASRYSGGASYEQYF
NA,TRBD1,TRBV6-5,CASSTGTASNTEAFF
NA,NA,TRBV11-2,CASSLAPSSYEQYF
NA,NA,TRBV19,CASSRRGLISGNTIYF
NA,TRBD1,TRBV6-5,CASSLQGTYGYTF
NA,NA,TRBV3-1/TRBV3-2,CASSQEGRGAYNEQFF
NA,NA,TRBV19,CASSKRENYEQYF
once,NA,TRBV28,CASKQGGIGELFF
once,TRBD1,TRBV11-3,CASSLGGQGTDTQYF
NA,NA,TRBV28,CASSGNRAANYGYTF
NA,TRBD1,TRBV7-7,CASSIFRDRGSLSNQPQHF
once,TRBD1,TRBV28,CASSTAGTGDNEQFF
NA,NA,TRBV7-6,CASSLDRVGGADTQYF
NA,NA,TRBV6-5,CASSYSWNRPNGYTF
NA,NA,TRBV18,CASSAGGNQPQHF
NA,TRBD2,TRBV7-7,CASSSRLAGGQETQYF
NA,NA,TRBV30,CAWSVISETQYF
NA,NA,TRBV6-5,CASSSSSVETQYF
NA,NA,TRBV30,CAWSVHLHEKLFF
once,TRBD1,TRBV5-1,CASSSKWGTGGNSDTQYF
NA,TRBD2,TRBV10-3,CAISERTSGDGETQYF
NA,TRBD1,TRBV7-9,CASSSETGIPYEQYF